This section outlines one T cell receptor (beta chain) sequence together with its context. The junction shows a germline mismatch at one end, possibly a read error. Germline CDR1 SGHVS, CDR2 FNYEAQ. CDR3 length: 14 amino acids. Time point indicated: newly diagnosed GD, antithyroid drugs for less than 3 months. Following extraction of RNA from PBMCs, that RNA was used to make the TCR library. This sample stems from a study of regulatory T cells in long-lasting Graves disease. Through Arm-PCR of CDR3 regions and iRepertoire HTBI primers, TCR beta libraries were built. A single record per CDR3 protein comes from TCRdb applying MiXCR to the multiplex PCR reads. Of a few hundred thousand distinct CDR3 sequences in the sample, approximately 12% were seen once. These same data were also listed under a study on T cells in Graves' hyperthyroidism and ophthalmopathy.

The receptor comes from a man aged 25-40 years with Graves disease. This specimen consisted of peripheral blood mononuclear cells (PBMCs), obtained at new diagnosis, from a patient treated with antithyroid drugs. The chain couples TRBV7-6 to TRBJ1-1; TRBD1 is a possible D gene (5 bases). The CDR3 bases are TGTGCCAACAGCTCCTTAGGGGAGGAAACTGAAGCTTTCTTT. Protein product: CANSSLGEETEAFF. The whole variable domain, remainder taken from reference TRBV7-6 and TRBJ1-1, is GAGVSQSPRYKVTKRGQDVALRCDPISGHVSLYWYRQALGQGPEFLTYFNYEAQQDKSGLPNDRFSAERPEGSISTLTIQRTEQRDSAMYRCANSSLGEETEAFFGQGTRLTVV.